The clone carrying this T cell receptor (beta chain) occurred once. This sample stems from a study of shared clonotypes between healthy human individuals. The CDR3 loop spans 16 amino acids. CDR1 is SGHNT and CDR2 is YYREEE in the germline V gene (reference sequence). V lost 1 base to trimming and J lost 0 bases, with 8 bases between them. Sequencing was performed with immunoSEQ multiplex PCR; in TCRdb, only in-frame clones are kept and a portion is missing. The table has millions of clones, roughly 94% seen once; the top ten hold 0.13%. This rearrangement joins TRBV5-4 to TRBJ2-6; no clear D gene. This sequence was found in a man aged 18 to 30 in good health. What was sequenced was naive CD4+ T cells sorted from blood. Subset reported: CD45RA+ positively selected. CDR3 region: CASSLTLGSGANVLTF. The CDR3 region has the DNA TGTGCCAGCAGCTTGACCCTGGGCTCTGGGGCCAACGTCCTGACTTTC.